This T cell receptor (beta chain) was captured in a study of T cells after yellow fever vaccination. Study outcomes and limitations: A weaker secondary response peaked on day 5, the primary on day 15. Clonotypes appearing in both CD4 and CD8 compartments existed, and their share was small. The study noted that FACS-sorted repertoires could contain abundant clonotypes contaminating from the bulk population.

This clonotype came up a few times. Its target is unknown. Trimming removed 5 bases at V and 2 bases at J, with 16 bases between. The CDR3 runs to 15 residues. Template switching by 5'RACE produced TCR cDNA, adding a universal primer site and UMIs. Each CDR3 protein is one row after TCRdb ran MiXCR on the 5' RACE reads. The data contain some 350,000 distinct CDR3 sequences, more than 8.5% of them singletons. The source was PBMCs, collected on the day of the first yellow fever vaccination. The receptor comes from a man between 18 and 29 years old who received the YFV17D yellow fever vaccine. This rearrangement joins TRBV12-3 or TRBV12-4 to TRBJ2-7, with D unclear. The CDR3 here is CASSLGESPPYEQYF. The CDR3 DNA follows: TGTGCCAGCAGTCTTGGCGAATCCCCCCCCTACGAGCAGTACTTC.